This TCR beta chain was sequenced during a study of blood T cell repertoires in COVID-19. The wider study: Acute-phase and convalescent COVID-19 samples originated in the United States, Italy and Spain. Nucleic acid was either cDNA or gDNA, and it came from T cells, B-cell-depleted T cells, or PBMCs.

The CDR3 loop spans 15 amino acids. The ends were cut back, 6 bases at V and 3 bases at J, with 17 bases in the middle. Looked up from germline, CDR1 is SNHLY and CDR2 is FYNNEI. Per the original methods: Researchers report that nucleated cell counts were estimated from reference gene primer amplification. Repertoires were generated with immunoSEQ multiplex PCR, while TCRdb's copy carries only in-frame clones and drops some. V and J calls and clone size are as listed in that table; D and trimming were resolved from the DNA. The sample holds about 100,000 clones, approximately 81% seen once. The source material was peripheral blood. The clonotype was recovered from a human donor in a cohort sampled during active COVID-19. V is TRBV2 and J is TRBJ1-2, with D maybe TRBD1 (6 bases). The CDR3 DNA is TGTGCCAGCAGGTTAGGGGGAGTATCGGACTATGGCTACACCTTC. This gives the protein CASRLGGVSDYGYTF. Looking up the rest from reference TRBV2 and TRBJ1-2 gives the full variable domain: EPEVTQTPSHQVTQMGQEVILRCVPISNHLYFYWYRQILGQKVEFLVSFYNNEISEKSEIFDDQFSVERPDGSNFTLKIRSTKLEDSAMYFCASRLGGVSDYGYTFGSGTRLTVV.